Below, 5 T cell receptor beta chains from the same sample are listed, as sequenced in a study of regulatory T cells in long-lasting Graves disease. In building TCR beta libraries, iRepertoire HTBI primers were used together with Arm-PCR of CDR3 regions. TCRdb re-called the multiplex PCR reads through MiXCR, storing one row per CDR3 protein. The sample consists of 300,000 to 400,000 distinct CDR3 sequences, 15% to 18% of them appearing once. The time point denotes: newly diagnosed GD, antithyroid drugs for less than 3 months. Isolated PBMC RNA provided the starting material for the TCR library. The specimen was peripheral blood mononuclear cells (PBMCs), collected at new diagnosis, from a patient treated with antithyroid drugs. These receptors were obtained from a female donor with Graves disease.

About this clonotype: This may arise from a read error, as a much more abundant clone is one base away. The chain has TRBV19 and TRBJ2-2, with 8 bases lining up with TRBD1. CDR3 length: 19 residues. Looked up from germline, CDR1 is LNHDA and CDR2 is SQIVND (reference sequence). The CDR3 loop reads CASSMGPTGAGWNTGELLF. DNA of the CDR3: TGTGCCAGTAGTATGGGCCCGACAGGGGCTGGATGGAACACCGGGGAGCTGCTTTTT. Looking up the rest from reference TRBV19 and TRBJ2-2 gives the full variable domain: DGGITQSPKYLFRKEGQNVTLSCEQNLNHDAMYWYRQDPGQGLRLIYYSQIVNDFQKGDIAEGYSVSREKKESFPLTVTSAQKNPTAFYLCASSMGPTGAGWNTGELLFGEGSRLTVL.

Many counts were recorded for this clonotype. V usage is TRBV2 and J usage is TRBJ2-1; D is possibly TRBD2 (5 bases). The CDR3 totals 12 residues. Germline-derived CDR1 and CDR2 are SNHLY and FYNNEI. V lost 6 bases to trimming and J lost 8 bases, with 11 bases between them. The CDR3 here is CASRGQEDEQFF. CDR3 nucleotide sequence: TGTGCCAGCAGAGGTCAGGAGGATGAGCAGTTCTTC.

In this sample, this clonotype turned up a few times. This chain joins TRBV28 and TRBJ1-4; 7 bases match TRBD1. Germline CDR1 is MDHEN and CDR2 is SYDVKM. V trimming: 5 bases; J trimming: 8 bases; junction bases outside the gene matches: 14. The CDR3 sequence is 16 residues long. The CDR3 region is CASSPTGQNIVEKLFF. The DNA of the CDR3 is TGTGCCAGCAGTCCAACGGGACAGAACATCGTAGAAAAACTGTTTTTT.

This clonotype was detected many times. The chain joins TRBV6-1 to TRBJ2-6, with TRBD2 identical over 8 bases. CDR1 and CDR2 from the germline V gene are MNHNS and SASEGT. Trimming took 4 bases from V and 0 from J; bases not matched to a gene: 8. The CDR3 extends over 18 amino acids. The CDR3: CASSVRTSRYSGANVLTF. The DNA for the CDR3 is TGTGCCAGCAGTGTCAGGACTAGCCGCTACTCTGGGGCCAACGTCCTGACTTTC.

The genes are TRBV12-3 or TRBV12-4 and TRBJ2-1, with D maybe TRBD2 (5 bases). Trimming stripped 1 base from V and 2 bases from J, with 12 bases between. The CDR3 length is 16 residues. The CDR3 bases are TGTGCCAGCAGTTTAGAGGCTAGCAGTCCCTACAATGAGCAGTTCTTC. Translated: CASSLEASSPYNEQFF.